Listed below are T cell receptor beta chains from one sample, sequenced in a study of response to subunit inactivated influenza vaccine. TCRdb itself ran the RT-PCR reads through MiXCR, one entry per CDR3 protein. The repertoire includes about 480,000 distinct CDR3 sequences, 10% to 11% of them detected once, and approximately 12% sits in the top ten. The sequencing here drew on PBMCs from blood, taken 45 days after vaccination. The receptors come from a man in his fifties who received an inactivated influenza vaccine. CDR3s include the opening cysteine and the closing phenylalanine or tryptophan. Each record gives: D gene, V gene, J gene, clone size, CDR3 DNA, CDR3 protein. The D gene is left open where the match is weak. Clone size appears in some rows only: once, few, many, or a class for an expanded clone.

.,TRBV15,TRBJ1-4,few,TGTGCCACCAGCAGAGGTGCAGGGCCCCATAATGAAAAACTGTTTTTT,CATSRGAGPHNEKLFF
.,TRBV11-1,TRBJ1-6,few,TGTGCCAGCAGCCCGCGGACGGACTCCTATAATTCACCCCTCCACTTT,CASSPRTDSYNSPLHF
.,TRBV28,TRBJ1-3,.,TGTGCCAGCAGTTTTGGGGCTGGAAACACCATATATTTT,CASSFGAGNTIYF
.,TRBV4-3,TRBJ1-2,many,TGCGCCAGCAGCCAAGTTCCTCCAGGGGAAGTAAATGGCTACACCTTC,CASSQVPPGEVNGYTF
.,TRBV5-5,TRBJ1-1,many,TGTGCCAGCAGCTCCCGGAGGACGAACACTGAAGCTTTCTTT,CASSSRRTNTEAFF
.,TRBV4-2,TRBJ1-2,.,TGTGCCAGCAGCCTCAACTCCGGGGGACTTCGTTATGGCTACACCTTC,CASSLNSGGLRYGYTF
TRBD1,TRBV28,TRBJ2-1,.,TGTGCCAGCTGGGTTGGACAGGGGATCAATGAGCAGTTCTTC,CASWVGQGINEQFF
TRBD2,TRBV6-1,TRBJ2-3,many,TGTGCCAGCAGGGCTAGCGGTTCCCGCACAGATACGCAGTATTTT,CASRASGSRTDTQYF
.,TRBV6-1,TRBJ1-3,.,TGTGCCAGCAGTCCCCCCCAGAGCTCTGGAAACACCATATATTTT,CASSPPQSSGNTIYF
.,TRBV20-1,TRBJ2-3,few,TGCAGTGCTAGCCCTTGGGGGGAGGATACGCAGTATTTT,CSASPWGEDTQYF
.,TRBV6-2/TRBV6-3,TRBJ2-1,many,TGTGCCAGCAGTTATAGCAAAAATGAGCAGTTCTTC,CASSYSKNEQFF